These 28 T cell receptor beta chains share one sample of origin, sequenced in a study of read filtering for tumor transcriptome and immune sequencing. This library used roughly 400 ng RNA and molecular barcoded adaptors spanning alpha/delta and beta/gamma chains. TCRdb analysed the reads with MiXCR anew, one entry per CDR3 protein. The table has about 2,500 distinct CDR3 sequences, over 50% seen once. Sequenced material: a population of CD138-negative cells sorted from bone marrow. The source is a donor aged 40 or older with multiple myeloma. This table probably holds off-target reads from a library built for another chain.

This clonotype is large. CDR3: CASSPTLGRAEKDTQYF. The CDR3 DNA sequence: TGTGCCAGCAGCCCGACCCTTGGGAGGGCCGAGAAAGATACGCAGTATTTT. The rearrangement joins TRBV6-2 or TRBV6-3 to TRBJ2-3; 7 bases fit TRBD2. Losses at the gene ends were 6 bases for V and 5 bases for J; bases not matched to a gene: 17. Germline V gives CDR1 MNHEY, CDR2 SVGEGT. The CDR3 extends over 17 amino acids.

The gene calls are TRBV7-8 and TRBJ2-1; TRBD2 matches 12 bases. J lost 1 base, V lost 5 bases, and 6 bases had no gene match. The length of the CDR3 is 17 residues. Per the germline V gene, CDR1 is SGHVS and CDR2 is FQNEAQ. In nucleotides, the CDR3 is TGTGCCAGCAGCCCCCTGGGACTAGCGGGTTCCTACAATGAGCAGTTCTTC. This gives the protein CASSPLGLAGSYNEQFF. Full variable domain (rest looked up from reference TRBV7-8 and TRBJ2-1): GAGVSQSPRYKVAKRGQDVALRCDPISGHVSLFWYQQALGQGPEFLTYFQNEAQLDKSGLPSDRFFAERPEGSVSTLKIQRTQQEDSAVYLCASSPLGLAGSYNEQFFGPGTRLTVL.

The chain has TRBV29-1 and TRBJ2-7, with unresolved D. Germline loops: CDR1 SQVTM, CDR2 ANQGSEA. The CDR3 is 13 amino acids. Trimming cost V 0 bases and J 3 bases, with 9 bases left between them. The CDR3 nucleotides read TGCAGCGTTGAAGACAGTCTATTCTACGAGCAGTACTTC. Amino acids: CSVEDSLFYEQYF.

CDR3 coding DNA: TGTGCCAGCAGTTTTGGGGTCGATACGCAGTATTTT. Translating it yields CASSFGVDTQYF. The chain uses TRBV12-3 or TRBV12-4 and TRBJ2-3; D is ambiguous. CDR3 length: 12 residues. V lost 3 bases and J lost 6, with 7 bases in between.

This clonotype is categorized as large. V gene TRBV3-1 combines with J gene TRBJ2-5; no reliable D call. This CDR3 comprises 11 residues. The V end was cut by 2 bases, the J end by 9 bases, with 7 bases between. Per the germline V gene, CDR1 is LGHDT and CDR2 is YNNKEL (reference sequence). The CDR3 coding sequence is TGTGCCAGCAGCCAATGGGGTGCCCAGTACTTC. Translation gives CASSQWGAQYF.

This clonotype occurred a few times. Sequence at one end of the junction differs from germline and may be a read error. The chain combines TRBV2 with TRBJ2-7; 8 bases match TRBD1. CDR1 is SNHLY, CDR2 FYNNEI, per germline. The CDR3 is made up of 14 amino acids. CDR3 in amino acids: CASSSGGDSYELYF. The CDR3 DNA sequence: TGTGCCAGCAGCTCAGGGGGCGACTCCTACGAGCTGTACTTC.

The rearrangement joins TRBV7-9 to TRBJ1-1; D gene ambiguous. Germline-derived CDR1 and CDR2 are SEHNR and FQNEAQ (reference sequence). Trimming pared 3 bases from V and 4 bases from J, leaving 9 bases between. The CDR3 consists of 13 residues. CDR3 bases: TGTGCCAGCAGCTTCGAAGTCGTCACTGAAGCTTTCTTT. This gives the protein CASSFEVVTEAFF.

This rearrangement joins TRBV20-1 to TRBJ2-5; a weak D match, TRBD2 (5 bases). Between the trimmed V and J ends, which lost 3 bases and 5 bases, there was a span of 10 bases. This CDR3 spans 12 amino acids. Germline V gene data show CDR1 as DFQATT and CDR2 as SNEGSKA (reference sequence). The CDR3 spells CSASPGWETQYF. CDR3 sequence (DNA): TGCAGTGCTAGCCCGGGATGGGAGACCCAGTACTTC.

V is TRBV7-2 and J is TRBJ2-1; perhaps TRBD2 as D (6 bases). CDR1 is SGHTA, CDR2 FQGNSA, per germline. CDR3 length: 16 residues. V shed 3 bases and J shed 6 bases, with 18 bases lying between them. In nucleotides, the CDR3 is TGTGCCAGCAGCTTCCCGCGGGATTTTCCGTCCAATGAGCAGTTCTTC. Residues: CASSFPRDFPSNEQFF.

This clonotype was seen a few times. The chain joins TRBV29-1 to TRBJ2-2; 10 bases line up with TRBD1. Germline V gene data show CDR1 as SQVTM and CDR2 as ANQGSEA. The CDR3 extends over 14 amino acids. V lost 5 bases, J lost 4 bases, and 4 bases stayed unmatched. CDR3 nucleotides: TGCAGCGTTTTGGACAGGGGGAGCACCGGGGAGCTGTTTTTT. It codes for CSVLDRGSTGELFF.

The chain joins TRBV5-1 to TRBJ1-6, with a possible D match to TRBD1 (6 bases). Germline V lookup: CDR1 SGHRS, CDR2 YFSETQ. The CDR3 is 14 amino acids. Trimming shortened V by 2 bases and J by 7 bases, and 10 bases separated the two germline ends. The CDR3 nucleotides read TGCGCCAGCAGCTTAGTACAGGGAAATTCACCCCTCCACTTT. Its protein is CASSLVQGNSPLHF. The full variable domain, with the rest looked up from reference TRBV5-1 and TRBJ1-6, is KAGVTQTPRYLIKTRGQQVTLSCSPISGHRSVSWYQQTPGQGLQFLFEYFSETQRNKGNFPGRFSGRQFSNSRSEMNVSTLELGDSALYLCASSLVQGNSPLHFGNGTRLTVT.

The J gene is TRBJ1-4, the V gene TRBV20-1, with unresolved D. Germline V gene data show CDR1 as DFQATT and CDR2 as SNEGSKA (reference sequence). This CDR3 is 13 amino acids long. Trimming removed 3 bases from V and 3 bases from J, with 8 bases in between. CDR3 nucleotides: TGCAGTGCTAGGGGCGGCCCTAATGAAAAACTGTTTTTT. It encodes CSARGGPNEKLFF.

By share of the sample, this clonotype is medium-sized. CDR3 residues: CSVDSGKNNEQFF. For the CDR3, the DNA is TGCAGCGTCGATAGCGGGAAAAACAATGAGCAGTTCTTC. The J gene is TRBJ2-1, the V gene TRBV29-1; 8 nucleotides match TRBD2. The CDR3 runs 13 residues. Germline values: CDR1 SQVTM, CDR2 ANQGSEA. Trimming cost V 6 bases and J 5 bases; bases outside gene matches: 6.

V is TRBV18 and J is TRBJ2-1, with a possible D match to TRBD2 (5 bases). Germline V CDR1 and CDR2: KGHSH, LQKENI. V was clipped by 6 bases and J by 9 bases, with 12 bases between them. This CDR3 comprises 12 residues. The CDR3 DNA is TGTGCCAGCTCTCCGGACTTTTCTGAGCAGTTCTTC. Encoded protein: CASSPDFSEQFF.

This chain links TRBV29-1 with TRBJ1-1; D is possibly TRBD1 (5 bases). CDR1 is SQVTM, CDR2 ANQGSEA, per germline. V was trimmed by 2 bases and J by 1 base, leaving 5 bases between them. The CDR3 is made up of 12 amino acids. The CDR3 region is CSVEQGNTEAFF. The CDR3 coding sequence is TGCAGCGTTGAACAGGGGAACACTGAAGCTTTCTTT.

V and J are TRBV6-1 and TRBJ2-7; perhaps TRBD1 as D (5 bases). The CDR3 is 14 amino acids. From germline, CDR1 is MNHNS and CDR2 SASEGT. Trimming pared 4 bases from V and 3 bases from J, leaving 13 bases between. CDR3 nucleotides: TGTGCCAGCAGTGGACAGATAATAGACTACGAGCAGTACTTC. The encoded protein is CASSGQIIDYEQYF.

This rearrangement joins TRBV29-1 to TRBJ2-1, with D perhaps TRBD1 (6 bases). CDR3 length equals 11 residues. The V and J ends lost 7 bases and 5 bases respectively, with 9 bases between them. The germline V gene encodes CDR1 SQVTM and CDR2 ANQGSEA. CDR3 DNA sequence: TGCAGCGGGGGGCGTAACAATGAGCAGTTCTTC. This gives the protein CSGGRNNEQFF.

This chain's CDR3 is CASSLQNTEAFF. CDR3 in DNA: TGCGCCAGCAGTTTGCAGAACACTGAAGCTTTCTTT. The chain carries TRBV5-1 and TRBJ1-1; D not certain. V lost 5 bases to trimming and J lost 1 base, with 6 bases between them. This CDR3 has 12 residues. Germline lookup yields CDR1 SGHRS and CDR2 YFSETQ.

CDR3 region: CASSPRQVVVDTQYF. For the CDR3, the DNA is TGTGCCAGCAGCCCCAGACAGGTGGTAGTAGATACGCAGTATTTT. The chain joins TRBV7-9 to TRBJ2-3, with D tentatively TRBD1 (6 bases). The CDR3 runs 15 residues. Germline CDR1 is SEHNR and CDR2 is FQNEAQ (reference sequence). V gave up 5 bases and J gave up 5 bases, with 17 bases separating them.

This chain's CDR3 is CASSPDRSNQPQHF. The CDR3 DNA is TGTGCCAGCAGCCCGGACAGGAGTAATCAGCCCCAGCATTTT. The chain recombines TRBV7-8 with TRBJ1-5; the match to TRBD1 covers 7 bases. The CDR3 runs to 14 residues. Per the germline V gene, CDR1 is SGHVS and CDR2 is FQNEAQ. V shed 5 bases, J shed 4 bases, and the junction held 5 bases outside the gene matches.

The chain recombines TRBV20-1 with TRBJ2-1; 12 bases map to TRBD2. Germline V lookup: CDR1 DFQATT, CDR2 SNEGSKA (reference sequence). The CDR3 is 16 amino acids. Germline trimming cut 4 bases from V and 7 bases from J; bases unmatched to any gene: 11. The CDR3, as DNA: TGCAGTGCTACGTCTAGCGGGAGGGCCGATTCGAATGAGCAGTTCTTC. Translating it yields CSATSSGRADSNEQFF.

J is TRBJ2-3 and V is TRBV3-1, with TRBD2 matching over 9 bases. The CDR3 has 14 residues. Trimming cost V 8 bases and J 4 bases; bases outside gene matches: 7. Germline loops: CDR1 LGHDT, CDR2 YNNKEL (reference sequence). DNA of the CDR3: TGTGCCAGCGGATATAGCGGGAGCCCAGATACGCAGTATTTT. Its protein product is CASGYSGSPDTQYF.

This rearrangement joins TRBV7-9 to TRBJ2-1; D gene ambiguous. Germline V gene lookup returns CDR1 SEHNR and CDR2 FQNEAQ (reference sequence). V gave up 1 base and J gave up 9 bases, with 4 bases separating them. The CDR3 is made up of 11 amino acids. CDR3 amino acids: CASSLEVEQFF. CDR3 nucleotides: TGTGCCAGCAGCTTAGAGGTTGAGCAGTTCTTC.

This clonotype was seen a handful of times. The CDR3 DNA sequence: TGTGCCACCAGTCTAGCGGGAGTCCCAGATACGCAGTATTTT. Amino acid sequence: CATSLAGVPDTQYF. The genes are TRBV24-1 and TRBJ2-3, with TRBD2 matching over 10 bases. Per germline, CDR1 KGHDR and CDR2 SFDVKD. The length of the CDR3 is 14 residues. With V trimmed by 6 bases and J by 4 bases, 3 bases remained unmatched.

The genes are TRBV20-1 and TRBJ2-1; D is perhaps TRBD1 or TRBD2 (5 bases each). This CDR3 is 12 amino acids long. Trimming removed 3 bases from V and 5 bases from J, with 8 bases in between. CDR1 is DFQATT and CDR2 is SNEGSKA in the germline V gene (reference sequence). Here the CDR3 DNA reads TGCAGTGCTAGCGGGGCCCACAATGAGCAGTTCTTC. Protein: CSASGAHNEQFF.

The sample holds a few counts of this clonotype. This chain connects TRBV29-1 to TRBJ2-1; perhaps TRBD2 as D (6 bases). The V gene's germline CDR1 is SQVTM and CDR2 ANQGSEA. V gave up 3 bases and J gave up 3 bases, with 6 bases separating them. This CDR3 has 12 residues. CDR3 residues: CSVEGGYNEQFF. CDR3 coding DNA: TGCAGCGTTGAGGGGGGCTACAATGAGCAGTTCTTC.

This CDR3 reads CASSWESYNEQFF. The CDR3 DNA follows: TGTGCCAGCAGTTGGGAGTCCTACAATGAGCAGTTCTTC. The V and J genes are TRBV12-3 or TRBV12-4 and TRBJ2-1, with D perhaps TRBD2 (5 bases). Trimming took 4 bases from V and 1 from J, leaving 5 bases between them. The CDR3 has 13 amino acids.

The chain combines TRBV11-3 with TRBJ2-4; D is perhaps TRBD1 or TRBD2 (5 bases each). V was pared by 5 bases and J by 5 bases, with 7 bases between. This CDR3 has 12 amino acids. Germline CDR1 reads SGHNT; CDR2 reads YENEEA. CDR3 sequence reads: CASSPGQNIQYF. In DNA, the CDR3 is TGTGCCAGCAGCCCGGGACAAAACATTCAGTACTTC. Supplemented by reference TRBV11-3 and TRBJ2-4, the full variable domain reads EAGVVQSPRYKIIEKKQPVAFWCNPISGHNTLYWYLQNLGQGPELLIRYENEEAVDDSQLPKDRFSAERLKGVDSTLKIQPAELGDSAVYLCASSPGQNIQYFGAGTRLSVL.